This T cell receptor beta chain was sequenced in a study of blood T cell repertoires in COVID-19. The overall study: The United States, Italy and Spain provided the acute and convalescent COVID-19 samples. T cells, B-cell-depleted T cells, or PBMCs provided the cDNA or gDNA that served as material.

Authors' analysis steps: Amplification with reference gene primers provided the estimates of nucleated cell counts. Method: immunoSEQ multiplex PCR; TCRdb's copy keeps in-frame clones and lacks some. That table gives V, J and clone size, and the DNA gave D and trimming. The profile covers approximately 160,000 clones, with approximately 75% appearing a single time and about a tenth taken by the ten largest. V trimming: 4 bases; J trimming: 4 bases; junction bases outside the gene matches: 15. Germline lookup yields CDR1 ENHRY and CDR2 SYGVKD. The CDR3 length is 19 residues. J is TRBJ2-5 and V is TRBV10-3; TRBD2 matches at 13 bases. The receptor was isolated from a human donor in a cohort sampled during active COVID-19. The sequenced sample consisted of peripheral blood. CDR3 residues: CAISGKGATSGGQVETQYF. The CDR3 region has the DNA TGTGCCATCAGTGGAAAGGGGGCGACTAGCGGGGGGCAGGTAGAGACCCAGTACTTC.